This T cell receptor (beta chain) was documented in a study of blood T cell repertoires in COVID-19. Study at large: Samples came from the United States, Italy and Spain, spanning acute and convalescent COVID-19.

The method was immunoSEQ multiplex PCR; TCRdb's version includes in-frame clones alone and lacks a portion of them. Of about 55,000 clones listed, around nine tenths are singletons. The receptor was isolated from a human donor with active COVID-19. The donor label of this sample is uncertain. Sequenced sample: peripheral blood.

This CDR3 is CASSLRGLAGGRRGTGELFF. CDR3 in DNA: TGTGCCAGCAGTTTAAGGGGACTAGCGGGAGGGAGGCGCGGCACCGGGGAGCTGTTTTTT. This chain links TRBV28 with TRBJ2-2, with 16 bases that match TRBD2. The germline V gene has CDR1 MDHEN and CDR2 SYDVKM. This CDR3 is 20 amino acids long. The junction had 10 bases not matched to a gene; V was cut back by 2 bases and J by 4 bases.